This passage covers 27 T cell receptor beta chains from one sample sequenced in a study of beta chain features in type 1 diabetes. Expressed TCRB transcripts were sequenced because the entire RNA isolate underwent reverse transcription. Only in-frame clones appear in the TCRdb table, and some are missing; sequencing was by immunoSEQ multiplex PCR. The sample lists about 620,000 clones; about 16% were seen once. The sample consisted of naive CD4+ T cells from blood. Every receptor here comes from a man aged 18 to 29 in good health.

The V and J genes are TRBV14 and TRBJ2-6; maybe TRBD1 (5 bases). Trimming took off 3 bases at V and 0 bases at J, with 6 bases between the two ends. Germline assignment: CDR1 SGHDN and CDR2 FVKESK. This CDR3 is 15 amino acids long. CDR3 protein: CASSHRASGANVLTF. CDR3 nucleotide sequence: TGTGCCAGCAGCCACAGGGCCTCTGGGGCCAACGTCCTGACTTTC.

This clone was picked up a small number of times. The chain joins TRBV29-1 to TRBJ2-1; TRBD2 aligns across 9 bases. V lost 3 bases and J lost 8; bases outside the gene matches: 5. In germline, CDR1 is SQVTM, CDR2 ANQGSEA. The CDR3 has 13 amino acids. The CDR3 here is CSVDRGLAYEQFF. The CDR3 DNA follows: TGCAGCGTTGATCGGGGACTAGCATATGAGCAGTTCTTC.

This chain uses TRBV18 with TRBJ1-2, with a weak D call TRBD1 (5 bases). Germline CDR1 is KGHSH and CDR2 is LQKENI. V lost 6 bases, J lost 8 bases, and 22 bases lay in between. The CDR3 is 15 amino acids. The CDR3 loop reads CASSPGTLPSAGYTF. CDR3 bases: TGTGCCAGCTCCCCCGGGACCCTCCCATCGGCAGGCTACACCTTC.

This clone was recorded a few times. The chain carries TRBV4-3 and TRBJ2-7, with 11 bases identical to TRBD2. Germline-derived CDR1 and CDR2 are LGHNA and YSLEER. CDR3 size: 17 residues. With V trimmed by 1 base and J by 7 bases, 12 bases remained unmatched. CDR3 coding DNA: TGCGCCAGCAGCCAAGGAATCCCACTAGCGGGAGTAGATGAGCAGTACTTC. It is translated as CASSQGIPLAGVDEQYF.

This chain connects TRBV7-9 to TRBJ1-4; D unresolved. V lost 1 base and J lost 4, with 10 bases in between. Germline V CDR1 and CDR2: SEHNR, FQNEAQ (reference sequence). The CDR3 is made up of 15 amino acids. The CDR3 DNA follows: TGTGCCAGCAGCTTAGGGGGATTGGATAATGAAAAACTGTTTTTT. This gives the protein CASSLGGLDNEKLFF.

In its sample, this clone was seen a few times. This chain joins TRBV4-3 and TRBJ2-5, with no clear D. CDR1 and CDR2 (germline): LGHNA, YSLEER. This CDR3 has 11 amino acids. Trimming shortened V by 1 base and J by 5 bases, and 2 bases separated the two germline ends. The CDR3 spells CASSQAETQYF. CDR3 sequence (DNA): TGCGCCAGCAGCCAAGCGGAGACCCAGTACTTC.

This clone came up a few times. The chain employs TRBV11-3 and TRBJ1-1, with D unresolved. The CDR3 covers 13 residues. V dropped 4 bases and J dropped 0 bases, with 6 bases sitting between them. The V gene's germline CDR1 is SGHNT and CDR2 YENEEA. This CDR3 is CASSSGLNTEAFF. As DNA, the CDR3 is TGTGCCAGCAGCTCCGGGCTGAACACTGAAGCTTTCTTT.

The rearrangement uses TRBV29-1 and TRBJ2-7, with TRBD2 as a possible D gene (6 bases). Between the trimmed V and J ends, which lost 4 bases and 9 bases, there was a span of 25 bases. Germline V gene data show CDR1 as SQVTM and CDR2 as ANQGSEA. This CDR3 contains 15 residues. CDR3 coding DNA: TGCAGCGTTGGGCCGAGGAGCGGGCTTCCTTTGGGGCAGTACTTC. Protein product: CSVGPRSGLPLGQYF.

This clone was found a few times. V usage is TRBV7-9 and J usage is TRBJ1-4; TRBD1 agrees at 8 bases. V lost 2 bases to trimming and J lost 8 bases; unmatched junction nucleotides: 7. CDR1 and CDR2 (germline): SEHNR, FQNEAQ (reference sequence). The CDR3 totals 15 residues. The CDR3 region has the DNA TGTGCCAGCAGCTTACAGACAGGGGCGGGGGAAAAACTGTTTTTT. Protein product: CASSLQTGAGEKLFF.

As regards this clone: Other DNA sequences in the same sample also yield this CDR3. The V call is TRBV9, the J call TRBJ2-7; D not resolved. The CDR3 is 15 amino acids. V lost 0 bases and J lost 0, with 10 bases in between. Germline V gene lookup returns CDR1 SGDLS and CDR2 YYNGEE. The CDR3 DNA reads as TGTGCCAGCAGCGTAGCAGACCGGAGCTCCTACGAGCAGTACTTC. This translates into CASSVADRSSYEQYF.

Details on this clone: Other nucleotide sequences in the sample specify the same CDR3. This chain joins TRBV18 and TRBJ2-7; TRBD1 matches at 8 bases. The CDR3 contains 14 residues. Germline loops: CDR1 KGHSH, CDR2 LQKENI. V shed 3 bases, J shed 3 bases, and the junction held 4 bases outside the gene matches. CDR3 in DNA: TGTGCCAGCTCACCTGGGACAGGTGGCTACGAGCAGTACTTC. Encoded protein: CASSPGTGGYEQYF. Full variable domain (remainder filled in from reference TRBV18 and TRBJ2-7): NAGVMQNPRHLVRRRGQEARLRCSPMKGHSHVYWYRQLPEEGLKFMVYLQKENIIDESGMPKERFSAEFPKEGPSILRIQQVVRGDSAAYFCASSPGTGGYEQYFGPGTRLTVT.

This CDR3 is CASRRDLVQYF. Here the CDR3 DNA reads TGTGCCAGCAGAAGGGACCTTGTTCAGTACTTC. This chain links TRBV6-5 with TRBJ2-4; D may match TRBD1 or TRBD2 (5 bases each). This CDR3 has 11 residues. Germline loops: CDR1 MNHEY, CDR2 SVGAGI. V was shortened by 6 bases and J by 11 bases, with 11 bases between the two germline ends.

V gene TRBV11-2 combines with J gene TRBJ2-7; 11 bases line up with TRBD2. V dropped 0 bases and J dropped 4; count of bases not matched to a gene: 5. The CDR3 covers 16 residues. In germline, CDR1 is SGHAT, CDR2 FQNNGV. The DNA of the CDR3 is TGTGCCAGCAGCTTAGAAGTTAGCGGGAGGGGGTACGAGCAGTACTTC. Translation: CASSLEVSGRGYEQYF.

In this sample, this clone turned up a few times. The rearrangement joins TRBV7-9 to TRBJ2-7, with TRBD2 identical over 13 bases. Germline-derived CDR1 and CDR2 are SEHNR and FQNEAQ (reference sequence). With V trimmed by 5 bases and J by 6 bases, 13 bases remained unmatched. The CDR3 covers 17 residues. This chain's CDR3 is CASSPRTSGGPLGEQYF. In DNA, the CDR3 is TGTGCCAGCAGCCCCCGGACTAGCGGGGGACCCCTGGGCGAGCAGTACTTC.

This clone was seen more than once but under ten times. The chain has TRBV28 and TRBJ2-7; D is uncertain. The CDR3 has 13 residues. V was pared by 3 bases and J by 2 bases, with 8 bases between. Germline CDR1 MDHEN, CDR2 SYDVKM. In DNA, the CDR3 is TGTGCCAGCAGTTTTGCAATAACCTACGAGCAGTACTTC. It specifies CASSFAITYEQYF. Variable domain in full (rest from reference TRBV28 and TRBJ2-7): DVKVTQSSRYLVKRTGEKVFLECVQDMDHENMFWYRQDPGLGLRLIYFSYDVKMKEKGDIPEGYSVSREKKERFSLILESASTNQTSMYLCASSFAITYEQYFGPGTRLTVT.

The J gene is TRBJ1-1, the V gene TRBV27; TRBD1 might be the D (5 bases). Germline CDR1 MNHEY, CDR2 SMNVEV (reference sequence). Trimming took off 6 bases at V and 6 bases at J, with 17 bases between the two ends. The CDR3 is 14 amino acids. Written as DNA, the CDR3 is TGTGCCAGCAGCCTCGACAGAACTCTCCCTGAAGCTTTCTTT. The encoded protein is CASSLDRTLPEAFF.

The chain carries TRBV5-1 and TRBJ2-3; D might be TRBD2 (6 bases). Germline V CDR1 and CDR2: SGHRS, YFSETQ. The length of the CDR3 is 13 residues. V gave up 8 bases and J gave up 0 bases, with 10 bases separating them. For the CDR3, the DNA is TGCGCCAGTAGGGCGGGAAGCACAGATACGCAGTATTTT. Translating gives CASRAGSTDTQYF.

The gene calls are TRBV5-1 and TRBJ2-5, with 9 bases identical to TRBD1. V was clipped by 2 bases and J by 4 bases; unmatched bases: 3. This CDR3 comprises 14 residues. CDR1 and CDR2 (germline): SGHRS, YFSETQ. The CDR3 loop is CASSFTGGIETQYF. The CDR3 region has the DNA TGCGCCAGCAGCTTTACAGGGGGCATAGAGACCCAGTACTTC.

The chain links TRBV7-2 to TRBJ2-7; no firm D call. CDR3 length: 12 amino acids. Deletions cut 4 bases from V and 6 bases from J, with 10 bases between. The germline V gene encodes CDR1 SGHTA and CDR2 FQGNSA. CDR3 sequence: CASSSGLVEQYF. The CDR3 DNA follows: TGTGCCAGCAGCTCCGGCCTGGTCGAGCAGTACTTC.

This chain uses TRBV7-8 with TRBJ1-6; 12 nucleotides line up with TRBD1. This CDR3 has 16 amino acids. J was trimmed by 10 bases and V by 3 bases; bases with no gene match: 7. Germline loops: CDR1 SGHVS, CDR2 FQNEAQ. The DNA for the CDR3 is TGTGCCAGCAGCTTTCCCCGGGACAGGGGGCGATCACCCCTCCACTTT. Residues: CASSFPRDRGRSPLHF.

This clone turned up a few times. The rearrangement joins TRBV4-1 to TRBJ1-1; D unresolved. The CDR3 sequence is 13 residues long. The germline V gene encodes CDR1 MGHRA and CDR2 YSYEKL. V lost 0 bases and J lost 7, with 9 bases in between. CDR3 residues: CASSQDRIGEAFF. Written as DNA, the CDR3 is TGCGCCAGCAGCCAAGATCGGATAGGTGAAGCTTTCTTT.

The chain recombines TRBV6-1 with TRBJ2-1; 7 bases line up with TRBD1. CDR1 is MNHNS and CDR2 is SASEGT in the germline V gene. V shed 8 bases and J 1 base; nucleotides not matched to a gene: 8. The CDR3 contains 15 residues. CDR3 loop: CASPRTGASYNEQFF. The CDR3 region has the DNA TGTGCCAGCCCCCGGACAGGTGCATCCTACAATGAGCAGTTCTTC.

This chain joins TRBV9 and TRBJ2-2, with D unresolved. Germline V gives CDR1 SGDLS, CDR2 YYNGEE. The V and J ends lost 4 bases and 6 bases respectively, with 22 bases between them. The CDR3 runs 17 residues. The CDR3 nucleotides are TGTGCCAGCAGCTCTTCTCTTGAGGCCCGGTATTCCGGGGAGCTGTTTTTT. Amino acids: CASSSSLEARYSGELFF.

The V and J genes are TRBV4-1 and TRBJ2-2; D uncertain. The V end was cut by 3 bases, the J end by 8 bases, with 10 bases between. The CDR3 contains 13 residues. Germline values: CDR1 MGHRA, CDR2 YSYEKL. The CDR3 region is CASSHPFKGELFF. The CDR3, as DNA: TGCGCCAGCAGCCACCCCTTTAAGGGGGAGCTGTTTTTT.

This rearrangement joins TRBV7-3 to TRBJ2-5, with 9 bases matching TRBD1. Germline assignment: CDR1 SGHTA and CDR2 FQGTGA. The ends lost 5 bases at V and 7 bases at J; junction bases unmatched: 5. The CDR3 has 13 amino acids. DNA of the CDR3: TGTGCCAGCAGCCCGTCGGGACAGGGGACCCAGTACTTC. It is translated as CASSPSGQGTQYF.

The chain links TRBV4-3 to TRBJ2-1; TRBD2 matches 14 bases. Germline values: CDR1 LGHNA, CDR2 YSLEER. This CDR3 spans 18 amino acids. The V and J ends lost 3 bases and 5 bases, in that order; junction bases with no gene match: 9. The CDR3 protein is CASSHGTSGSRFDNEQFF. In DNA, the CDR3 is TGCGCCAGCAGCCATGGGACTAGCGGGAGTAGGTTCGACAATGAGCAGTTCTTC.

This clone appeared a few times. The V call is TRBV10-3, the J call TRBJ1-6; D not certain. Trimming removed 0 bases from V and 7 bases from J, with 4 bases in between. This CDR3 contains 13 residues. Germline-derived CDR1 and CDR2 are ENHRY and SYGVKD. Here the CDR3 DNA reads TGTGCCATCAGTGAGTCACAGAATTCACCCCTCCACTTT. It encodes CAISESQNSPLHF.